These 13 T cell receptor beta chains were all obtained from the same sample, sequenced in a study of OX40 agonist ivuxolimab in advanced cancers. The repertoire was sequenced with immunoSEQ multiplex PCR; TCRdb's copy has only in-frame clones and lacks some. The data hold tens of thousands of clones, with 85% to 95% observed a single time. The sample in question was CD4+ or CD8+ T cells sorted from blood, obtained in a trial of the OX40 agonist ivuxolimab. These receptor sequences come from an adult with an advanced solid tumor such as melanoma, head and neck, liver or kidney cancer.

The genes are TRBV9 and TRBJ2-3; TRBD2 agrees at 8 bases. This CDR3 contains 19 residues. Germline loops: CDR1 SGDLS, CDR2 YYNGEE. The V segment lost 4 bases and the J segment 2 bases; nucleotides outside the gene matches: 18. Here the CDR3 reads CASSPRSYTSGNPTDTQYF. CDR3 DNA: TGTGCCAGCAGCCCCCGTAGTTATACTAGCGGAAATCCCACAGATACGCAGTATTTT.

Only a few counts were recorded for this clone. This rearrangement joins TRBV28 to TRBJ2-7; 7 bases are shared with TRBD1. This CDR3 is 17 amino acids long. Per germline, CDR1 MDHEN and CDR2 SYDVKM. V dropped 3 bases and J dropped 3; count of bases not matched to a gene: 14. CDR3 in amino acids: CASSFELGGAGGYEQYF. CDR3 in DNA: TGTGCCAGCAGTTTCGAACTCGGTGGTGCAGGGGGCTACGAGCAGTACTTC.

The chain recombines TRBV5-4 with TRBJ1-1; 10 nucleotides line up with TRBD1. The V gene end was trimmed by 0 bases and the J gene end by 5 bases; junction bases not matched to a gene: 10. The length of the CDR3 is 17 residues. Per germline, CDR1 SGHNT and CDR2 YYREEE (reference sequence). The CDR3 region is CASSLERDRGGWTEAFF. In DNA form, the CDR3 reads TGTGCCAGCAGCTTGGAACGGGACAGGGGTGGATGGACTGAAGCTTTCTTT.

CDR3 residues: CASSGMGGPPDTQYF. CDR3 nucleotide sequence: TGTGCCAGCAGCGGGATGGGGGGCCCCCCAGATACGCAGTATTTT. The chain has TRBV5-6 and TRBJ2-3; perhaps D is TRBD1 or TRBD2 (6 bases each). V lost 4 bases, J lost 4 bases, and 16 bases lay in between. CDR1 is SGHDT, CDR2 YYEEEE, per germline. The CDR3 runs to 15 residues.

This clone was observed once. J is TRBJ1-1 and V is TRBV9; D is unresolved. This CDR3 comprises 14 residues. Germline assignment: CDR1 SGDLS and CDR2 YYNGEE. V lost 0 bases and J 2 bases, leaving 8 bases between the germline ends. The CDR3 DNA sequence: TGTGCCAGCAGCGTAGGTCGAGGTAACACTGAAGCTTTCTTT. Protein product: CASSVGRGNTEAFF.

CDR3 residues: CASSSGQGYEQYF. As DNA, the CDR3 is TGTGCCAGCAGCTCCGGACAGGGGTACGAGCAGTACTTC. This chain connects TRBV11-2 to TRBJ2-7; 9 bases agree with TRBD1. The CDR3 runs 13 residues. Germline V lookup: CDR1 SGHAT, CDR2 FQNNGV. The junction had 2 bases not matched to a gene; V was cut back by 4 bases and J by 4 bases.

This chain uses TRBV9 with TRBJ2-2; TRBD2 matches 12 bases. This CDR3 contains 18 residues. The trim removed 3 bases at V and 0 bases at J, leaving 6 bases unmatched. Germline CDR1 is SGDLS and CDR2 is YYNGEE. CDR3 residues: CASSDRLAGAPNTGELFF. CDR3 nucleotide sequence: TGTGCCAGCAGCGACAGACTAGCGGGAGCCCCGAACACCGGGGAGCTGTTTTTT.

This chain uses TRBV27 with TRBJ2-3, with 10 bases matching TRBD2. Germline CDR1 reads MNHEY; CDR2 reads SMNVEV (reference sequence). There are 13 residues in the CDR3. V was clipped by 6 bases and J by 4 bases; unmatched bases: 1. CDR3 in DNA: TGTGCCAGCAGGGGACTAGCGCCAGATACGCAGTATTTT. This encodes CASRGLAPDTQYF.

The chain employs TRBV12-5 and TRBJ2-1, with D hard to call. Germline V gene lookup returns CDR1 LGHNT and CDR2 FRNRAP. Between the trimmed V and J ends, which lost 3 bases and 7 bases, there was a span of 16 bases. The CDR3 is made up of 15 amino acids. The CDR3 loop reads CASGLWAVGGNEQFF. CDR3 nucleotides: TGTGCTAGTGGTTTATGGGCGGTAGGTGGTAATGAGCAGTTCTTC. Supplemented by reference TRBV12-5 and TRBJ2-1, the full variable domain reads DARVTQTPRHKVTEMGQEVTMRCQPILGHNTVFWYRQTMMQGLELLAYFRNRAPLDDSGMPKDRFSAEMPDATLATLKIQPSEPRDSAVYFCASGLWAVGGNEQFFGPGTRLTVL.

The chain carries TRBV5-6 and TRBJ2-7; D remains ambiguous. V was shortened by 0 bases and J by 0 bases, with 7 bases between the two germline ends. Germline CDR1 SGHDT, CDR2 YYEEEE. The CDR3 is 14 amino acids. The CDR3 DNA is TGTGCCAGCAGCTTGGACCTGACCTCCTACGAGCAGTACTTC. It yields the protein CASSLDLTSYEQYF.

The CDR3 here is CAWSIPTGFNNQPQHF. CDR3 in DNA: TGTGCCTGGAGTATTCCGACAGGGTTCAACAATCAGCCCCAGCATTTT. The chain links TRBV30 to TRBJ1-5; 7 bases agree with TRBD1. This CDR3 comprises 16 residues. Germline V gene lookup returns CDR1 GTSNPN and CDR2 SVGIG (reference sequence). Losses at the gene ends were 2 bases for V and 3 bases for J; bases not matched to a gene: 10. Complete variable domain (other parts from reference TRBV30 and TRBJ1-5): SQTIHQWPATLVQPVGSPLSLECTVEGTSNPNLYWYRQAAGRGLQLLFYSVGIGQISSEVPQNLSASRPQDRQFILSSKKLLLSDSGFYLCAWSIPTGFNNQPQHFGDGTRLSIL.

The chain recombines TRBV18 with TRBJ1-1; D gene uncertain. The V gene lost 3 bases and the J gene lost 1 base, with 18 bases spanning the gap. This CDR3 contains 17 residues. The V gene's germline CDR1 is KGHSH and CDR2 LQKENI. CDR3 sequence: CASSPASTNYWNTEAFF. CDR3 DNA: TGTGCCAGCTCACCCGCCTCAACAAATTACTGGAACACTGAAGCTTTCTTT.

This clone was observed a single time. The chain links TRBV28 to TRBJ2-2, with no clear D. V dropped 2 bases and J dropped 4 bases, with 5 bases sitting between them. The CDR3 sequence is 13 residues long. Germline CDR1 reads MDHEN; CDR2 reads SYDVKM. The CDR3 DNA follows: TGTGCCAGCAGTTTACCCCCCACCGGGGAGCTGTTTTTT. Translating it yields CASSLPPTGELFF.